Here is one TCR beta chain with its context. What it recognizes is unknown. The CDR3 spans 14 residues. Per the germline V gene, CDR1 is MNHEY and CDR2 is SVGEGT. Unmatched junction bases numbered 7, after V lost 6 bases and J lost 3 bases. This specimen belongs to a study of molecular identifiers for immune sequencing clone quantification. From roughly 21,000 to 960,000 sorted cells, naive CD8 libraries were generated with 10%, 30% or 50% RNA. The bulk TCR libraries were made with methods described before and with listed TCR primers. TCRdb re-called the PCR reads through MiXCR, storing one row per CDR3 protein. The sample has around 460,000 distinct CDR3 sequences, around a fifth seen once; the top ten hold around 0.86%. Study outcomes and limitations: Under 1% of molecules in naive cells, but over 98% of effector molecules, belonged to clones above 20 RNA copies.

V gene TRBV6-2 or TRBV6-3 combines with J gene TRBJ2-7; 8 nucleotides align to TRBD2. Sequenced sample: naive CD8+ T cells from blood, with Jurkat cell RNA spiked in. Subset described: FACS-sorted CD8+CD4-CCR7+CD45RA+ naive T cells. The receptor comes from a human donor in good health. Some libraries in this study had Jurkat cell RNA spiked in. Here the CDR3 reads CASRGEREFYEQYF. CDR3 sequence (DNA): TGTGCCAGCAGAGGTGAGCGGGAGTTCTACGAGCAGTACTTC.